This T cell receptor (beta chain) is drawn from a study of T cell responses to AZD1222 COVID-19 vaccine. TCRdb keeps only in-frame clones here, not all; method: immunoSEQ multiplex PCR. The table shows around 95,000 clones, with around 90% occurring only once. The study's findings and limits: At 160-218 and 743-854, vaccine-associated CD4 TCRs were dominant, and they spanned spike. Females outnumbered males among donors, who were mostly white British; clonal diversity was possibly underestimated. Once two AZD1222 doses were given, Spike-specific TCR breadth and depth went up. Only after the peak T cell response were repertoires sampled.

Concerning this clone itself: Its antigen is currently unknown.

Germline V CDR1 and CDR2: SGHNT, YENEEA. CDR3 size: 14 residues. V gave up 0 bases and J gave up 7 bases, with 13 bases separating them. The starting material was peripheral blood, obtained on day 0 of AZD1222 vaccination. This chain links TRBV11-3 with TRBJ2-7; the D is unclear. The source is an adult in good health. The CDR3 DNA reads TGTGCCAGCAGCTTAGATGGAGCATCGAGGGAGCAGTACTTC. Amino acids: CASSLDGASREQYF.